This passage covers 31 T cell receptor beta chains from one sample sequenced in a study of blood T cell repertoires in COVID-19. Libraries were prepared by immunoSEQ multiplex PCR; TCRdb keeps only in-frame clonotypes and omits some of them. This table has around 100,000 clones, more than 65% appearing once. The sequenced sample was peripheral blood. The receptors here all came from a man between 50 and 59 years old with acute or convalescent COVID-19.

V and J are TRBV10-3 and TRBJ1-5, with 12 bases aligning to TRBD1. V was pared by 4 bases and J by 3 bases, with 10 bases of the junction left unmatched. The CDR3 spans 18 residues. Germline V gene sequence: CDR1 ENHRY, CDR2 SYGVKD. CDR3 DNA: TGTGCCATCAGTGGAGGGACAGGGGGCGCGGGCCCCAATCAGCCCCAGCATTTT. This codes for CAISGGTGGAGPNQPQHF.

The J gene is TRBJ2-7, the V gene TRBV28; 7 bases align to TRBD1. Per the germline V gene, CDR1 is MDHEN and CDR2 is SYDVKM. Germline trimming cut 5 bases from V and 5 bases from J; bases unmatched to any gene: 3. This CDR3 has 12 amino acids. CDR3 sequence (DNA): TGTGCCAGCAGTCCTGACAGGGACGAGCAGTACTTC. It encodes CASSPDRDEQYF.

This sequence joins TRBV3-1 (or the pseudogene TRBV3-2) and TRBJ2-1; 11 nucleotides line up with TRBD2. Germline V gene sequence: CDR1 LGHDT, CDR2 YNNKEL (reference sequence). V lost 0 bases, J lost 3 bases, and 1 base stayed unmatched. The CDR3 spans 16 residues. CDR3 sequence: CASSQDTSGGYNEQFF. CDR3 coding DNA: TGTGCCAGCAGCCAAGATACTAGCGGGGGCTACAATGAGCAGTTCTTC.

The chain joins TRBV20-1 to TRBJ1-6; D is perhaps TRBD1 (6 bases). Germline lookup yields CDR1 DFQATT and CDR2 SNEGSKA (reference sequence). The V end was cut by 3 bases, the J end by 5 bases, with 14 bases between. The CDR3 length is 15 residues. The chain's CDR3 is CSASRGASNNSPLHF. CDR3 bases: TGCAGTGCTAGTCGGGGGGCGTCGAATAATTCACCCCTCCACTTT.

J is TRBJ2-7 and V is TRBV19; unclear D gene. The germline V and J ends were trimmed by 5 bases and 5 bases, with 13 bases remaining between them. This CDR3 has 13 residues. Germline V gene data show CDR1 as LNHDA and CDR2 as SQIVND (reference sequence). CDR3 residues: CASSSRRRDEQYF. CDR3 bases: TGTGCCAGTAGTTCGCGGCGGCGCGACGAGCAGTACTTC.

This clone was counted only a few times. The rearrangement uses TRBV7-3 and TRBJ1-2; possibly TRBD1 for D (6 bases). The V gene's germline CDR1 is SGHTA and CDR2 FQGTGA. The CDR3 runs to 13 residues. Trimming shortened V by 5 bases and J by 8 bases, and 15 bases separated the two germline ends. CDR3 bases: TGTGCCAGCAGCGACGCCCGGGGGGCCGGCTACACCTTC. It codes for CASSDARGAGYTF.

The V and J genes are TRBV19 and TRBJ1-2; perhaps TRBD1 as D (6 bases). The CDR3 runs 11 residues. V dropped 4 bases and J dropped 7 bases, with 7 bases sitting between them. Germline CDR1 reads LNHDA; CDR2 reads SQIVND (reference sequence). CDR3 in amino acids: CASSNRVGYTF. DNA for the CDR3: TGTGCCAGTAGTAACAGGGTTGGCTACACCTTC.

This clone was seen just once. V gene TRBV28 combines with J gene TRBJ1-1; D is undetermined. CDR1 MDHEN and CDR2 SYDVKM come from the germline V gene. The CDR3 spans 13 residues. With 3 bases removed from V and 0 bases from J, the gap between germline ends came to 5 bases. This CDR3 reads CASSFRLNTEAFF. In DNA, the CDR3 is TGTGCCAGCAGTTTCAGGTTGAACACTGAAGCTTTCTTT.

This clone was seen only once. The chain uses TRBV27 and TRBJ1-6, with unresolved D. CDR1 and CDR2 from the germline V gene are MNHEY and SMNVEV (reference sequence). The V gene lost 5 bases and the J gene lost 5 bases, with 13 bases spanning the gap. The CDR3 covers 15 residues. The CDR3 loop reads CASSPTAVHNSPLHF. The CDR3 bases are TGTGCCAGCAGTCCTACAGCAGTGCATAATTCACCCCTCCACTTT.

Here the CDR3 DNA reads TGTGCCAGCAGTGAAGATGGCGCCAGCTACTATAGCAATCAGCCCCAGCATTTT. Amino acid sequence: CASSEDGASYYSNQPQHF. The chain uses TRBV2 and TRBJ1-5, with unresolved D. Trimming took 1 base from V and 0 from J, leaving 16 bases between them. The CDR3 consists of 18 residues. CDR1 is SNHLY, CDR2 FYNNEI, per germline.

The chain employs TRBV30 and TRBJ2-2; D remains unclear. This CDR3 has 13 amino acids. CDR1 is GTSNPN, CDR2 SVGIG, per germline (reference sequence). V lost 0 bases to trimming and J lost 6 bases, with 8 bases between them. The CDR3 spells CAWSVESAGELFF. For the CDR3, the DNA is TGTGCCTGGAGTGTTGAAAGCGCCGGGGAGCTGTTTTTT.

V gene TRBV15 combines with J gene TRBJ1-5; no clear D. V shed 0 bases and J shed 2 bases, with 5 bases lying between them. The V gene's germline CDR1 is LNHNV and CDR2 YYDKDF (reference sequence). The CDR3 length is 14 residues. The CDR3 is CATSRDIRNQPQHF. CDR3 coding DNA: TGTGCCACCAGCAGAGATATCCGCAATCAGCCCCAGCATTTT.

This rearrangement joins TRBV19 to TRBJ2-3; 9 bases fit TRBD2. Trimming took 4 bases from V and 2 from J; bases not matched to a gene: 10. The CDR3 contains 17 residues. CDR1 is LNHDA and CDR2 is SQIVND in the germline V gene (reference sequence). In DNA form, the CDR3 reads TGTGCCAGTAGTAAAGCGGGGGGTTTTTCCTACACAGATACGCAGTATTTT. Translating it yields CASSKAGGFSYTDTQYF. Using reference TRBV19 and TRBJ2-3 for the parts outside the CDR3, the full variable domain is DGGITQSPKYLFRKEGQNVTLSCEQNLNHDAMYWYRQDPGQGLRLIYYSQIVNDFQKGDIAEGYSVSREKKESFPLTVTSAQKNPTAFYLCASSKAGGFSYTDTQYFGPGTRLTVL.

This clone was observed a few times. The chain couples TRBV9 to TRBJ1-1; 7 bases are shared with TRBD1. Germline V gene lookup returns CDR1 SGDLS and CDR2 YYNGEE. V was pared by 6 bases and J by 4 bases, with 6 bases of the junction left unmatched. This CDR3 has 13 residues. The CDR3 nucleotides are TGTGCCAGCACCTACGCAGGGGGCACTGAAGCTTTCTTT. It is translated as CASTYAGGTEAFF.

This clone was seen more than once but under ten times. The chain combines TRBV7-9 with TRBJ1-4; a weak D match, TRBD1 (5 bases). Germline V gene data show CDR1 as SEHNR and CDR2 as FQNEAQ (reference sequence). This CDR3 has 15 residues. The ends were cut back, 7 bases at V and 8 bases at J, with 20 bases in the middle. The CDR3 sequence: CASTSPWAAGEKLFF. CDR3 sequence (DNA): TGTGCCAGCACCTCACCGTGGGCTGCAGGGGAAAAACTGTTTTTT.

The genes are TRBV6-1 and TRBJ2-1; D unresolved. Deletions cut 5 bases from V and 9 bases from J, with 8 bases between. Germline V gives CDR1 MNHNS, CDR2 SASEGT. CDR3 size: 11 residues. This CDR3 reads CASSPLVEQFF. For the CDR3, the DNA is TGTGCCAGCAGTCCCCTTGTTGAGCAGTTCTTC.

The chain links TRBV28 to TRBJ1-6, with 7 nucleotides matching TRBD1. Germline V gene data show CDR1 as MDHEN and CDR2 as SYDVKM. V gave up 6 bases and J gave up 7 bases; unmatched junction bases: 9. This CDR3 contains 15 residues. DNA for the CDR3: TGTGCCAGCAGGAAGCAGGGGGTCGGGAATTCACCCCTCCACTTT. Its translation is CASRKQGVGNSPLHF.

The V and J genes are TRBV7-6 and TRBJ1-1; D possibly corresponds to TRBD1 (5 bases). This CDR3 has 17 residues. Germline CDR1 and CDR2: SGHVS and FNYEAQ. V was shortened by 3 bases and J by 3 bases, with 20 bases between the two germline ends. CDR3: CASSLFLPPRGYTEAFF. In DNA form, the CDR3 reads TGTGCCAGCAGCTTGTTTTTGCCCCCTCGGGGGTACACTGAAGCTTTCTTT. The variable domain in full, with the rest retrieved from reference TRBV7-6 and TRBJ1-1, is GAGVSQSPRYKVTKRGQDVALRCDPISGHVSLYWYRQALGQGPEFLTYFNYEAQQDKSGLPNDRFSAERPEGSISTLTIQRTEQRDSAMYRCASSLFLPPRGYTEAFFGQGTRLTVV.

There are a few counts of this clone. V and J are TRBV19 and TRBJ1-4, with D hard to call. Germline CDR1 and CDR2: LNHDA and SQIVND (reference sequence). The CDR3 consists of 12 residues. V dropped 2 bases and J dropped 7 bases, with 5 bases sitting between them. CDR3 region: CASSIYGEKLFF. CDR3 coding DNA: TGTGCCAGTAGTATATACGGTGAAAAACTGTTTTTT. The full variable domain, completed using reference TRBV19 and TRBJ1-4, is DGGITQSPKYLFRKEGQNVTLSCEQNLNHDAMYWYRQDPGQGLRLIYYSQIVNDFQKGDIAEGYSVSREKKESFPLTVTSAQKNPTAFYLCASSIYGEKLFFGSGTQLSVL.

V usage is TRBV5-1 and J usage is TRBJ1-6; possible D gene TRBD1, 5 bases. Germline CDR1 is SGHRS and CDR2 is YFSETQ. The V and J ends lost 0 bases and 9 bases respectively, with 13 bases between them. There are 15 residues in the CDR3. The DNA of the CDR3 is TGCGCCAGCAGCTTGGCGGGGGGATCGCGTTCACCCCTCCACTTT. This codes for CASSLAGGSRSPLHF. The full variable domain, its missing parts supplied by reference TRBV5-1 and TRBJ1-6, is KAGVTQTPRYLIKTRGQQVTLSCSPISGHRSVSWYQQTPGQGLQFLFEYFSETQRNKGNFPGRFSGRQFSNSRSEMNVSTLELGDSALYLCASSLAGGSRSPLHFGNGTRLTVT.

V and J are TRBV29-1 and TRBJ1-1; 9 bases are shared with TRBD1. This CDR3 comprises 15 residues. CDR1 and CDR2 (germline): SQVTM, ANQGSEA. V lost 6 bases to trimming and J lost 1 base; unmatched junction nucleotides: 9. The DNA of the CDR3 is TGCAGCGTGAACGGGACAGGGAGCTCGAACACTGAAGCTTTCTTT. Protein: CSVNGTGSSNTEAFF.

This clone appeared a few times. V gene TRBV6-5 combines with J gene TRBJ1-4; weak D call: TRBD1 (5 bases). The CDR3 totals 16 residues. Germline V gives CDR1 MNHEY, CDR2 SVGAGI. Trimming removed 0 bases at V and 4 bases at J, with 12 bases between. CDR3 loop: CASSYSMTESNEKLFF. CDR3 DNA sequence: TGTGCCAGCAGTTACTCGATGACAGAGAGTAATGAAAAACTGTTTTTT.

Here the CDR3 reads CASRRQGRDTEAFF. The CDR3, as DNA: TGTGCCAGCAGAAGACAGGGCAGGGATACTGAAGCTTTCTTT. The chain has TRBV6-5 and TRBJ1-1, with 7 bases lining up with TRBD1. The V gene end was trimmed by 6 bases and the J gene end by 5 bases; junction bases not matched to a gene: 9. CDR1 is MNHEY, CDR2 SVGAGI, per germline. The CDR3 sequence is 14 residues long.

The chain carries TRBV5-5 and TRBJ1-5; possibly TRBD1 for D (5 bases). Germline lookup yields CDR1 SGHKS and CDR2 YYEKEE (reference sequence). There are 14 residues in the CDR3. V gave up 5 bases and J gave up 3 bases, with 12 bases separating them. CDR3 sequence (DNA): TGTGCCAGCAGTCTGGGGCTTCCCAATCAGCCCCAGCATTTT. Translating gives CASSLGLPNQPQHF.

This chain links TRBV6-5 with TRBJ2-2; 7 positions match TRBD1. This CDR3 has 14 residues. The trim removed 9 bases at V and 3 bases at J, leaving 7 bases unmatched. Germline lookup yields CDR1 MNHEY and CDR2 SVGAGI. CDR3 amino acids: CARVLTGYTGELFF. The CDR3 DNA reads as TGTGCCAGGGTCCTGACAGGGTACACCGGGGAGCTGTTTTTT.

The gene calls are TRBV11-1 and TRBJ2-3; TRBD1 agrees at 8 bases. The germline CDR1 and CDR2 sequences are SGHAT and FQDESV (reference sequence). CDR3 length: 17 residues. V gave up 0 bases and J gave up 4 bases; unmatched junction bases: 9. The chain's CDR3 is CASSLALRAGGADTQYF. CDR3 bases: TGTGCCAGCAGCTTAGCCCTAAGGGCAGGGGGCGCAGATACGCAGTATTTT.

The genes are TRBV6-5 and TRBJ1-2; 7 bases are shared with TRBD1. Losses at the gene ends were 8 bases for V and 4 bases for J; bases not matched to a gene: 4. CDR3 length equals 12 residues. The germline gives CDR1 MNHEY, CDR2 SVGAGI. The CDR3 sequence is CASGDRFYGYTF. The CDR3 coding sequence is TGTGCCAGCGGGGACAGATTCTATGGCTACACCTTC.

The V call is TRBV10-2, the J call TRBJ2-7, with 14 bases aligning to TRBD2. The CDR3 consists of 14 residues. V lost 6 bases, J lost 3 bases, and 1 base stayed unmatched. The V gene's germline CDR1 is WSHSY and CDR2 SAAADI. The CDR3: CASRGLAGDYEQYF. CDR3 sequence (DNA): TGCGCCAGCAGGGGACTAGCGGGGGACTACGAGCAGTACTTC.

This clone was found once. CDR3 residues: CASSLASYNSPLHF. The CDR3 region has the DNA TGTGCCAGCAGCTTGGCATCCTATAATTCACCCCTCCACTTT. The chain carries TRBV7-2 and TRBJ1-6; no definite D call. Trimming removed 3 bases from V and 1 base from J, with 4 bases in between. The CDR3 contains 14 residues. Germline V CDR1 and CDR2: SGHTA, FQGNSA. Using reference TRBV7-2 and TRBJ1-6 for the parts outside the CDR3, the full variable domain is GAGVSQSPSNKVTEKGKDVELRCDPISGHTALYWYRQSLGQGLEFLIYFQGNSAPDKSGLPSDRFSAERTGGSVSTLTIQRTQQEDSAVYLCASSLASYNSPLHFGNGTRLTVT.

The chain recombines TRBV2 with TRBJ2-5; D is ambiguous. Trimming stripped 3 bases from V and 2 bases from J, with 10 bases between. The CDR3 consists of 14 residues. Germline V CDR1 and CDR2: SNHLY, FYNNEI. Here the CDR3 reads CASSESRNQETQYF. CDR3 in DNA: TGTGCCAGCAGTGAGAGTAGAAATCAAGAGACCCAGTACTTC.

This rearrangement joins TRBV5-1 to TRBJ2-2; unclear D gene. The length of the CDR3 is 13 residues. CDR1 and CDR2 (germline): SGHRS, YFSETQ. The V end lost 4 bases, the J end lost 6 bases, and 10 bases lay between the germline ends. The CDR3, as DNA: TGCGCCAGCAGCGATCTATTTTCCGGGGAGCTGTTTTTT. This translates into CASSDLFSGELFF.